The clone carrying this TCR beta chain came up a few times. The antigen is undetermined. Trimming stripped 3 bases from V and 6 bases from J, with 12 bases between. Germline V gives CDR1 MGHDK, CDR2 SYGVNS. The CDR3 sequence is 14 residues long. This entry belongs to a study of response to subunit inactivated influenza vaccine. Study findings and constraints: New T cells are recruited in small numbers by each seasonal influenza vaccination, according to the authors' suggestion.

Each CDR3 protein gets one entry after TCRdb re-called the RT-PCR reads with MiXCR. The table shows about 190,000 distinct CDR3 sequences, with roughly 14% occurring only once. The J gene is TRBJ2-1, the V gene TRBV25-1; D not resolved. Sample: CD8+ T cells sorted from PBMCs, taken 4 to 6 days after vaccination. This TCR was recovered from a man aged 50-60 years who received an inactivated influenza vaccine. The CDR3 DNA reads as TGTGCCAGCAGTGATTTGGGTTTGAGCAATGAGCAGTTCTTC. Its protein is CASSDLGLSNEQFF.